The rows below give T cell receptor beta chains drawn from one sample of a study of cytomegalovirus exposure and HLA in healthy donors. The repertoire was sequenced with immunoSEQ multiplex PCR; TCRdb's copy has only in-frame clones and lacks some. In the table there are about 200,000 clones, about four fifths of which are singletons. Sequenced: PBMCs. The origin of the receptors is a woman younger than 45 in good health and CMV-seropositive. CDR3s include the opening cysteine and the closing phenylalanine or tryptophan. The order of the fields is J gene, clone size, D gene, V gene, CDR3 protein, CDR3 DNA. The D gene is left open where the match is weak. Rows give clone size only sometimes, using once, few, many, or a class for an expanded clone.

TRBJ2-7,few,TRBD2,TRBV28,CASSFFRGLAGVAPYEQYF,TGTGCCAGCAGTTTCTTCAGGGGACTAGCGGGGGTTGCTCCCTACGAGCAGTACTTC
TRBJ2-7,-,TRBD2,TRBV9,CASSGGGTSSYEQYF,TGTGCCAGCAGCGGGGGGGGGACTAGCTCCTACGAGCAGTACTTC
TRBJ1-1,once,-,TRBV28,CASSSQGITEAFF,TGTGCCAGCAGTTCACAGGGAATCACTGAAGCTTTCTTT
TRBJ2-2,-,TRBD1,TRBV5-6,CASSLVGAGTGGYTGELFF,TGTGCCAGCAGCTTGGTCGGGGCTGGGACAGGGGGTTACACCGGGGAGCTGTTTTTT
TRBJ2-5,-,-,TRBV2,CASSEATGGQETQYF,TGTGCCAGCAGTGAAGCCACAGGTGGCCAAGAGACCCAGTACTTC
TRBJ2-1,-,-,TRBV23-1,CASSLGVVAGLGYNEQFF,TGCGCCAGCAGTCTGGGGGTGGTGGCGGGACTCGGGTACAATGAGCAGTTCTTC
TRBJ2-7,-,-,TRBV21-1,CASSIGRDRREQYF,TGTGCCAGCAGCATCGGCCGGGACAGGCGCGAGCAGTACTTC
TRBJ1-1,-,-,TRBV6-5,CASSYSTTTGEAFF,TGTGCCAGCAGTTACTCGACTACGACAGGTGAAGCTTTCTTT
TRBJ2-3,-,TRBD1,TRBV5-1,CASSLNRGRNTQYF,TGCGCCAGCAGCTTAAACAGGGGGCGAAATACGCAGTATTTT
TRBJ2-2,-,TRBD2,TRBV11-1,CASSRLAGTGELFF,TGTGCCAGCAGTCGCCTAGCGGGAACCGGGGAGCTGTTTTTT
TRBJ2-5,-,-,TRBV30,CAWSVHGVETQYF,TGTGCCTGGAGTGTACACGGGGTGGAGACCCAGTACTTC
TRBJ2-3,-,TRBD2,TRBV5-1,CASRRTSGSFTDTQYF,TGCGCCAGCAGGCGGACTAGCGGGAGTTTTACAGATACGCAGTATTTT
TRBJ1-2,-,TRBD1,TRBV28,CASRTGLWTGGYTF,TGTGCCAGTAGGACAGGGCTATGGACGGGAGGCTACACCTTC
TRBJ2-7,few,-,TRBV6-1,CASSPREDEQYF,TGTGCCAGCAGTCCCAGGGAGGACGAGCAGTACTTC
TRBJ2-2,-,-,TRBV12-5,CASGLVHDTANTGELFF,TGTGCTAGTGGTTTGGTTCATGACACCGCGAACACCGGGGAGCTGTTTTTT
TRBJ2-7,-,TRBD1,TRBV6-6,CASSYSGQGNEQYF,TGTGCCAGCAGTTACTCTGGACAGGGAAACGAGCAGTACTTC
TRBJ2-5,-,TRBD1,TRBV29-1,CSVGEGALQETQYF,TGCAGCGTTGGCGAGGGGGCCCTTCAAGAGACCCAGTACTTC
TRBJ1-2,-,-,TRBV4-2,CASSQVSGENYGYTF,TGTGCCAGCAGCCAAGTGTCAGGGGAAAACTATGGCTACACCTTC
TRBJ2-3,-,-,TRBV5-1,CASSLASLTSGTDTQYF,TGCGCCAGCAGCTTGGCCTCGTTGACATCCGGCACAGATACGCAGTATTTT
TRBJ1-5,-,TRBD1,TRBV6-6,CASSWGQPNQPQHF,TGTGCCAGCAGCTGGGGACAGCCAAATCAGCCCCAGCATTTT
TRBJ2-5,-,TRBD1,TRBV11-3,CASSLSRGQGETQYF,TGTGCCAGCAGCTTATCCAGGGGGCAGGGAGAGACCCAGTACTTC
TRBJ2-5,-,TRBD1,TRBV6-6,CASSYGGQQETQYF,TGTGCCAGCAGTTACGGGGGACAGCAAGAGACCCAGTACTTC
TRBJ1-3,few,TRBD1,TRBV30,CAWNAQGAYGNTIYF,TGTGCCTGGAACGCACAGGGGGCGTATGGAAACACCATATATTTT
TRBJ2-7,-,-,TRBV5-1,CASSLPDTYEQYF,TGCGCCAGCAGCCTTCCTGACACCTACGAGCAGTACTTC
TRBJ1-1,-,-,TRBV28,CASRGRGYPEAFF,TGTGCCAGCAGGGGTAGGGGGTACCCTGAAGCTTTCTTT
TRBJ1-5,-,-,TRBV2,CASRGHLSNQPQHF,TGTGCCAGCAGGGGACACCTCAGCAATCAGCCCCAGCATTTT
TRBJ2-2,-,-,TRBV5-1,CASSLKAGGTGELFF,TGCGCCAGCAGCTTGAAGGCAGGGGGGACCGGGGAGCTGTTTTTT
TRBJ1-1,-,-,TRBV28,CASPGRGNTMNTEAFF,TGTGCCAGCCCGGGCCGAGGGAACACCATGAACACTGAAGCTTTCTTT
TRBJ2-5,-,TRBD2,TRBV7-3,CASSLSGGLGETQYF,TGTGCCAGCAGCCTTAGCGGGGGGCTAGGAGAGACCCAGTACTTC
TRBJ2-7,few,-,TRBV11-3,CASSFGGAAYEQYF,TGTGCCAGCAGCTTTGGGGGGGCCGCCTACGAGCAGTACTTC
TRBJ1-3,-,-,TRBV19,CASSIESGGFGNTIYF,TGTGCCAGTAGTATAGAGTCCGGGGGTTTTGGAAACACCATATATTTT
TRBJ2-5,once,TRBD1,TRBV28,CASSGTGVTQYF,TGTGCCAGCAGCGGGACAGGGGTGACCCAGTACTTC
TRBJ1-2,-,-,TRBV27,CASGPRAANYGYTF,TGTGCCAGCGGTCCCAGGGCAGCAAACTATGGCTACACCTTC
TRBJ1-2,-,-,TRBV6-5,CASSYQGGVYGYTF,TGTGCCAGCAGTTACCAGGGAGGCGTCTATGGCTACACCTTC
TRBJ2-7,-,TRBD1,TRBV5-1,CASSQGTGGYEQYF,TGCGCCAGCAGCCAAGGGACAGGGGGCTACGAGCAGTACTTC
TRBJ2-3,-,TRBD2,TRBV15,CATSRGLALSTDTQYF,TGTGCCACCAGCAGAGGACTAGCGCTTAGCACAGATACGCAGTATTTT
TRBJ1-1,-,TRBD1,TRBV2,CASSSNRGRTTEAFF,TGTGCCAGCAGCTCGAACAGGGGGCGCACCACTGAAGCTTTCTTT
TRBJ2-3,-,-,TRBV21-1,CASSSRASARPSTDTQYF,TGTGCCAGCAGCTCGAGGGCTTCCGCACGCCCGAGCACAGATACGCAGTATTTT
TRBJ2-5,-,TRBD2,TRBV6-1,CASSELAGGQETQYF,TGTGCCAGCAGTGAACTAGCGGGGGGGCAAGAGACCCAGTACTTC
TRBJ1-2,-,-,TRBV5-6,CASNPIGQGYGYTF,TGTGCCAGCAACCCTATTGGGCAGGGGTATGGCTACACCTTC
TRBJ2-7,-,-,TRBV11-2,CASSLHRDEQYF,TGTGCCAGCAGCTTACACAGGGACGAGCAGTACTTC
TRBJ2-3,few,TRBD1,TRBV15,CATSRAGQGAGDTQYF,TGTGCCACCAGCAGAGCGGGACAGGGGGCGGGAGATACGCAGTATTTT
TRBJ2-5,-,-,TRBV7-8,CASSLAQVQETQYF,TGTGCCAGCAGCTTAGCGCAGGTTCAGGAGACCCAGTACTTC
TRBJ1-4,-,-,TRBV4-1,CASSRGGEFANEKLFF,TGCGCCAGCAGCCGGGGGGGAGAGTTCGCTAATGAAAAACTGTTTTTT
TRBJ2-5,-,-,TRBV9,CASSPSRGARETQYF,TGTGCCAGCAGCCCCTCTCGGGGGGCGCGAGAGACCCAGTACTTC
TRBJ2-2,-,TRBD2,TRBV4-1,CASSQEPGLAGTGELFF,TGCGCCAGCAGCCAAGAACCGGGACTAGCGGGAACCGGGGAGCTGTTTTTT
TRBJ1-4,few,-,TRBV6-5,CASSSGATNEKLFF,TGTGCCAGCAGTTCCGGGGCAACTAATGAAAAACTGTTTTTT
TRBJ2-7,-,TRBD2,TRBV27,CASSSRGGISYEQYF,TGTGCCAGCAGTTCACGGGGGGGCATCTCCTACGAGCAGTACTTC
TRBJ2-3,-,-,TRBV5-1,CASSPLKAGPDTQYF,TGCGCCAGCAGCCCCCTTAAGGCAGGGCCAGATACGCAGTATTTT
TRBJ2-1,-,-,TRBV18,CASSFKVGGGEQFF,TGTGCCAGCTCATTCAAAGTGGGAGGTGGTGAGCAGTTCTTC